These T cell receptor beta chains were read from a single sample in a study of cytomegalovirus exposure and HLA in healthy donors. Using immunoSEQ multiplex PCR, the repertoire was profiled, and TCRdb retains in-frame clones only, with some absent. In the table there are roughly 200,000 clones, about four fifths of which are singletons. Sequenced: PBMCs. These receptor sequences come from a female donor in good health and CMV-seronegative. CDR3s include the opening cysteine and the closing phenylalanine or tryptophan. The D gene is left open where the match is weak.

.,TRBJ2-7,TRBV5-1,CASSLRQGLIHEQYF
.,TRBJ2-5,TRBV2,CASSEARTPQQTQYF
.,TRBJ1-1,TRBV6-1,CASRAGGDSEAFF
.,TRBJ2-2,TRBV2,CASMEGLTGELFF
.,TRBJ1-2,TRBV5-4,CASSLRVQGLGGYTF
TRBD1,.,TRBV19,CASSISTGPPYEQYF
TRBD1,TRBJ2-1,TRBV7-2,CASSLTGGQFF
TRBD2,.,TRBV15,CATSREPSGLAGNEQYF
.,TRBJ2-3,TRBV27,CASSLSLGLGTDTQYF
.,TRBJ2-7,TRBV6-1,CASIGTRGLSYEQYF
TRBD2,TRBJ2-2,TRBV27,CASRPLAGEWTGELFF
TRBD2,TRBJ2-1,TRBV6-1,CASSERTSGGLQFF
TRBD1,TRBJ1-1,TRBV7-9,CASSRTGENTEAFF
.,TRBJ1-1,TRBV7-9,CASSLDPRGRGWSTEAFF
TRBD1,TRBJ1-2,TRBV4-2,CASSQGTGAGYTF
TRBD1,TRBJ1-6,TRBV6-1,CASSDLTGNSPLHF
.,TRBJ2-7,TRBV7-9,CASSLRESSYEQYF